These T cell receptor beta chains were read from a single sample in a study of cytotoxic CD8 clonotypes in ibrutinib-treated CLL. Using immunoSEQ multiplex PCR, the repertoire was profiled, and TCRdb retains in-frame clones only, with some absent. Among 250,000 to 350,000 clones listed, more than 70% were seen once. Material: PBMCs, obtained at disease progression, from a patient treated with ibrutinib. Receptors originate from a human donor with chronic lymphocytic leukemia. Both conserved end residues are part of each CDR3. The order of the fields is D gene, V gene, J gene, clone size, CDR3 protein, CDR3 DNA. A D gene is named only where the DNA matches it firmly. A clone size is listed for some rows: how often the clone was seen (once, few, many), or a class if it is expanded.

d_gene: .
v_gene: TRBV7-9
j_gene: TRBJ1-3
abundance: .
CDR3aa: CASSLAQQGGNTIYF
CDR3nt: TGTGCCAGCAGCTTAGCCCAACAGGGAGGAAACACCATATATTTT

d_gene: .
v_gene: TRBV5-5
j_gene: TRBJ1-1
abundance: .
CDR3aa: CASSLGPGDAAAFF
CDR3nt: TGTGCCAGCAGCTTGGGGCCAGGGGACGCTGCAGCTTTCTTT

d_gene: .
v_gene: TRBV5-1
j_gene: TRBJ1-3
abundance: .
CDR3aa: CASSRNTGRNTIYF
CDR3nt: TGCGCCAGCAGCCGCAACACCGGTAGAAACACCATATATTTT

d_gene: .
v_gene: TRBV7-2
j_gene: TRBJ1-5
abundance: .
CDR3aa: CASSSYGRENQPQHF
CDR3nt: TGTGCCAGCAGCTCCTACGGCAGGGAAAATCAGCCCCAGCATTTT

d_gene: TRBD1
v_gene: TRBV6-7
j_gene: TRBJ1-2
abundance: .
CDR3aa: CASSYSRDREDGYTF
CDR3nt: TGTGCCAGCAGTTACTCCAGGGACAGGGAGGATGGCTACACCTTC

d_gene: .
v_gene: TRBV29-1
j_gene: TRBJ1-5
abundance: .
CDR3aa: CSVEDANQPQHF
CDR3nt: TGCAGCGTTGAAGACGCCAATCAGCCCCAGCATTTT

d_gene: .
v_gene: TRBV14
j_gene: TRBJ1-6
abundance: .
CDR3aa: CASSRRSGDPRGSPLHF
CDR3nt: TGTGCCAGCAGCCGGAGGTCAGGGGATCCCAGGGGATCACCCCTCCACTTT

d_gene: .
v_gene: TRBV2
j_gene: TRBJ2-7
abundance: .
CDR3aa: CASNPTGVSYEQYF
CDR3nt: TGTGCCAGCAACCCGACAGGAGTGTCCTACGAGCAGTACTTC

d_gene: .
v_gene: TRBV13
j_gene: TRBJ2-7
abundance: .
CDR3aa: CASSPRRVGEQYF
CDR3nt: TGTGCCAGCAGCCCCCGCAGGGTAGGCGAGCAGTACTTC

d_gene: TRBD1
v_gene: TRBV7-2
j_gene: TRBJ2-1
abundance: .
CDR3aa: CASRLDRSSYNEQFF
CDR3nt: TGTGCCAGCAGGTTGGACAGGAGCTCCTACAATGAGCAGTTCTTC

d_gene: TRBD1
v_gene: TRBV4-1
j_gene: TRBJ1-1
abundance: once
CDR3aa: CASRRVPRGGENTEAFF
CDR3nt: TGCGCCAGCAGGAGGGTGCCCAGGGGGGGGGAGAACACTGAAGCTTTCTTT

d_gene: TRBD1
v_gene: TRBV19
j_gene: TRBJ1-2
abundance: many
CDR3aa: CASSTTGTGRMRNGYTF
CDR3nt: TGTGCCAGTAGTACGACCGGGACAGGGAGGATGAGGAATGGCTACACCTTC

d_gene: .
v_gene: TRBV10-1
j_gene: TRBJ2-7
abundance: few
CDR3aa: CASSEGGSYEQYF
CDR3nt: TGCGCCAGCAGTGAAGGCGGCTCCTACGAGCAGTACTTC

d_gene: .
v_gene: TRBV7-6
j_gene: TRBJ2-5
abundance: .
CDR3aa: CASSPGTVGTQYF
CDR3nt: TGTGCCAGCAGCCCCGGGACGGTTGGGACCCAGTACTTC

d_gene: TRBD2
v_gene: TRBV7-8
j_gene: TRBJ2-2
abundance: few
CDR3aa: CASSLRLAGTPGELFF
CDR3nt: TGTGCCAGCAGCTTACGACTAGCGGGAACACCCGGGGAGCTGTTTTTT

d_gene: .
v_gene: TRBV14
j_gene: TRBJ1-1
abundance: .
CDR3aa: CASSQAGWGFTEAFF
CDR3nt: TGTGCCAGCAGCCAAGCTGGATGGGGGTTCACTGAAGCTTTCTTT

d_gene: TRBD2
v_gene: TRBV5-1
j_gene: TRBJ2-3
abundance: .
CDR3aa: CASSLEPSGGITDTQYF
CDR3nt: TGCGCCAGCAGCTTGGAGCCTAGCGGGGGGATCACAGATACGCAGTATTTT

d_gene: TRBD2
v_gene: TRBV5-1
j_gene: TRBJ2-1
abundance: .
CDR3aa: CASGVWGFGSGDNEQFF
CDR3nt: TGCGCCAGTGGGGTTTGGGGGTTTGGTAGCGGGGACAATGAGCAGTTCTTC

d_gene: .
v_gene: TRBV7-8
j_gene: TRBJ2-7
abundance: .
CDR3aa: CASSLTVGPYEQYF
CDR3nt: TGTGCCAGCAGCTTAACCGTTGGTCCCTACGAGCAGTACTTC

d_gene: TRBD2
v_gene: TRBV7-2
j_gene: TRBJ2-7
abundance: .
CDR3aa: CASSPGTSGLYEQYF
CDR3nt: TGTGCCAGCAGCCCAGGAACTAGCGGATTATACGAGCAGTACTTC

d_gene: .
v_gene: TRBV4-1
j_gene: TRBJ2-1
abundance: many
CDR3aa: CASSQDGPPTGRTLWYNEQFF
CDR3nt: TGCGCCAGCAGCCAAGATGGCCCCCCGACAGGGAGGACTTTATGGTACAATGAGCAGTTCTTC

d_gene: .
v_gene: TRBV25-1
j_gene: TRBJ1-2
abundance: once
CDR3aa: CASSATTNANYGYTF
CDR3nt: TGTGCCAGCAGTGCAACGACAAATGCTAACTATGGCTACACCTTC

d_gene: .
v_gene: TRBV9
j_gene: TRBJ2-1
abundance: few
CDR3aa: CASSTRDWVYNEQFF
CDR3nt: TGTGCCAGCAGCACTCGGGACTGGGTCTACAATGAGCAGTTCTTC

d_gene: TRBD1
v_gene: TRBV9
j_gene: TRBJ2-3
abundance: .
CDR3aa: CASSSQTGPADTQYF
CDR3nt: TGTGCCAGCAGCTCACAGACAGGGCCCGCAGATACGCAGTATTTT

d_gene: .
v_gene: TRBV7-9
j_gene: TRBJ2-3
abundance: .
CDR3aa: CASSQGPAASTDTQYF
CDR3nt: TGTGCCAGCAGCCAGGGACCCGCGGCGTCCACAGATACGCAGTATTTT

d_gene: .
v_gene: TRBV27
j_gene: TRBJ2-5
abundance: few
CDR3aa: CASSSRAGGWETQYF
CDR3nt: TGTGCCAGCAGTTCCAGGGCCGGGGGCTGGGAGACCCAGTACTTC

d_gene: TRBD2
v_gene: TRBV29-1
j_gene: TRBJ2-3
abundance: .
CDR3aa: CSVGSSGGIASGTWMPDTQYF
CDR3nt: TGCAGCGTGGGAAGTAGCGGGGGCATAGCTAGCGGGACATGGATGCCAGATACGCAGTATTTT

d_gene: TRBD1
v_gene: TRBV9
j_gene: TRBJ2-2
abundance: .
CDR3aa: CASSPSQGYRAGELFF
CDR3nt: TGTGCCAGCAGCCCTTCACAGGGGTATAGAGCCGGGGAGCTGTTTTTT

d_gene: .
v_gene: TRBV29-1
j_gene: TRBJ2-7
abundance: .
CDR3aa: CSVEDGHEQYF
CDR3nt: TGCAGCGTTGAAGATGGGCACGAGCAGTACTTC

d_gene: TRBD2
v_gene: TRBV5-4
j_gene: TRBJ2-5
abundance: .
CDR3aa: CASSSEPSGGARETQYF
CDR3nt: TGTGCCAGCAGCTCGGAACCTAGCGGGGGGGCCCGAGAGACCCAGTACTTC

d_gene: TRBD2
v_gene: TRBV7-9
j_gene: TRBJ2-1
abundance: once
CDR3aa: CASSLSGTYNEQFF
CDR3nt: TGTGCCAGCAGCTTGAGCGGGACCTACAATGAGCAGTTCTTC

d_gene: .
v_gene: TRBV4-1
j_gene: TRBJ2-3
abundance: .
CDR3aa: CASSQGSGWVTDTQYF
CDR3nt: TGCGCCAGCAGCCAGGGATCGGGGTGGGTGACAGATACGCAGTATTTT

d_gene: .
v_gene: TRBV5-5
j_gene: TRBJ2-7
abundance: .
CDR3aa: CASSMTDYEQYF
CDR3nt: TGTGCCAGCAGCATGACAGACTACGAGCAGTACTTC

d_gene: .
v_gene: TRBV4-3
j_gene: TRBJ2-7
abundance: .
CDR3aa: CASSPFAAASYEQYF
CDR3nt: TGCGCCAGCAGCCCATTTGCTGCGGCCTCCTACGAGCAGTACTTC

d_gene: .
v_gene: TRBV5-1
j_gene: TRBJ1-2
abundance: .
CDR3aa: CASSLAGTDYGYTF
CDR3nt: TGCGCCAGCAGCTTGGCTGGGACGGACTATGGCTACACCTTC

d_gene: .
v_gene: TRBV29-1
j_gene: TRBJ1-1
abundance: .
CDR3aa: CSYREGNTEAFF
CDR3nt: TGCAGTTACAGGGAGGGGAACACTGAAGCTTTCTTT

d_gene: .
v_gene: TRBV27
j_gene: TRBJ2-1
abundance: .
CDR3aa: CASSRGTARGNEQFF
CDR3nt: TGTGCCAGCAGCCGAGGGACGGCGAGGGGCAATGAGCAGTTCTTC

d_gene: TRBD1
v_gene: TRBV27
j_gene: TRBJ2-7
abundance: .
CDR3aa: CASSPTGTGMYEQYF
CDR3nt: TGTGCCAGCAGTCCCACCGGGACAGGGATGTACGAGCAGTACTTC

d_gene: TRBD2
v_gene: TRBV2
j_gene: TRBJ2-3
abundance: .
CDR3aa: CASFLAGSSTDTQYF
CDR3nt: TGTGCCAGCTTTCTAGCGGGGTCTAGCACAGATACGCAGTATTTT

d_gene: .
v_gene: TRBV28
j_gene: TRBJ1-1
abundance: .
CDR3aa: CASSPRAGVTEAFF
CDR3nt: TGTGCCAGCAGTCCCCGGGCAGGGGTCACTGAAGCTTTCTTT

d_gene: .
v_gene: TRBV2
j_gene: TRBJ2-7
abundance: .
CDR3aa: CASSGRAGGYEQYF
CDR3nt: TGTGCCAGCAGCGGACGGGCCGGTGGTTACGAGCAGTACTTC

d_gene: .
v_gene: TRBV27
j_gene: TRBJ2-3
abundance: .
CDR3aa: CASSLEGPSTDTQYF
CDR3nt: TGTGCCAGCAGTTTAGAGGGACCTAGCACAGATACGCAGTATTTT

d_gene: .
v_gene: TRBV6-5
j_gene: TRBJ2-5
abundance: once
CDR3aa: CASGENQETQYF
CDR3nt: TGTGCCAGCGGGGAGAACCAAGAGACCCAGTACTTC

d_gene: TRBD1
v_gene: TRBV28
j_gene: TRBJ1-2
abundance: .
CDR3aa: CASTVYPQGANGYTF
CDR3nt: TGTGCCAGCACAGTTTACCCTCAGGGGGCAAATGGCTACACCTTC

d_gene: TRBD1
v_gene: TRBV2
j_gene: TRBJ1-2
abundance: .
CDR3aa: CASNRPGQGAYGYTF
CDR3nt: TGTGCCAGCAACAGACCGGGACAGGGGGCATATGGCTACACCTTC

d_gene: TRBD1
v_gene: TRBV7-9
j_gene: TRBJ1-2
abundance: .
CDR3aa: CASSLVTTGGPLNYGYTF
CDR3nt: TGTGCCAGCAGCTTAGTCACGACAGGGGGCCCTCTAAACTATGGCTACACCTTC

d_gene: .
v_gene: TRBV13
j_gene: TRBJ2-3
abundance: .
CDR3aa: CASSLWGTDTQYF
CDR3nt: TGTGCCAGCAGCTTATGGGGGACGGATACGCAGTATTTT

d_gene: TRBD1
v_gene: TRBV5-1
j_gene: TRBJ2-7
abundance: .
CDR3aa: CASKRRGQGAYEQYF
CDR3nt: TGCGCCAGCAAGCGCCGGGGACAGGGGGCTTACGAGCAGTACTTC

d_gene: .
v_gene: TRBV5-1
j_gene: TRBJ2-1
abundance: once
CDR3aa: CASSLVPPEQFF
CDR3nt: TGCGCCAGCAGCTTGGTACCCCCTGAGCAGTTCTTC

d_gene: TRBD2
v_gene: TRBV6-5
j_gene: TRBJ2-1
abundance: .
CDR3aa: CASSTRTSGTNEQFF
CDR3nt: TGTGCCAGCAGCACCCGGACTAGCGGGACCAATGAGCAGTTCTTC

d_gene: TRBD2
v_gene: TRBV5-4
j_gene: TRBJ2-5
abundance: .
CDR3aa: CASSPLGLGDQETQYF
CDR3nt: TGTGCCAGCAGTCCGCTGGGACTAGGGGACCAAGAGACCCAGTACTTC

d_gene: .
v_gene: TRBV6-5
j_gene: TRBJ1-5
abundance: once
CDR3aa: CASSYGVGGQPQHF
CDR3nt: TGTGCCAGCAGTTACGGGGTGGGGGGGCAGCCCCAGCATTTT

d_gene: .
v_gene: TRBV6-5
j_gene: TRBJ2-1
abundance: .
CDR3aa: CASSQGNEQFF
CDR3nt: TGTGCCAGCAGCCAAGGCAATGAGCAGTTCTTC

d_gene: .
v_gene: TRBV11-1
j_gene: TRBJ2-7
abundance: .
CDR3aa: CASSFAGSYEQYF
CDR3nt: TGTGCCAGCAGCTTCGCGGGGTCCTACGAGCAGTACTTC